The present entry profiles one T cell receptor beta chain with its context. Its recognized antigen is unknown. It has no much larger one-base neighbor in the sample; base qualities were not kept. V drops 6 bases and J drops 4 bases, leaving 16 bases in between. From its cysteine to its phenylalanine, the CDR3 spans 15 amino acids. Kept here is only the CDR3 DNA, which spans 45 bases and is read in frame from base 1. From a lookup of the germline V gene, CDR1 and CDR2 are LGHNA and YNFKEQ. The donors were patients who had localized lung adenocarcinoma, which is a subtype of non-small cell lung cancer. These samples came from the margins of localized lung adenocarcinomas. CD8+ T cells from tumor tissue were profiled separately from CD4+ T cells for TCR repertoire analysis. Library method: PCR. The instrument was a HiSeq X Ten. TCRdb reprocessing: public reads trimmed at Q25 with fastp, clones called with MiXCR, in-frame beta chains kept. A single entry per CDR3 protein holds the most common genes and DNA from its merged rows. This sample comprises under 20,000 distinct CDR3 sequences, 50% of them detected only once. Around 36% of the sample is taken by the ten largest.

The entry originates in a study of CD4 and CD8 cells across lung adenocarcinoma regions (dated by TCRdb to between 2017 and 2018). For context, the study as a whole: The study examined intratumor heterogeneity of the T cell receptor repertoire by comparing tumor centers with tumor margins.

The sequence was collected from a male donor with lung adenocarcinoma. The CD4 and CD8 labels of this study may be unreliable. Material: CD8+ T cells from the margin of a lung tumor. This specimen's cell subset or site label, per the study, means: tumor margin region. The V gene is TRBV4-2 and the J gene is TRBJ2-1; the D gene is possibly TRBD2, with 5 bases matching. The encoded CDR3 is CASSREYQEYNEQFF. The sequenced DNA is TGTGCCAGCAGTCGGGAATATCAAGAATACAATGAGCAGTTCTTC.